A selection of T cell receptor beta chains follows, all from one sample in a study of post-analysis software for immune sequencing data. From the PCR reads, TCRdb called clonotypes with MiXCR, one entry per CDR3 protein. The table shows more than 450,000 distinct CDR3 sequences, with around 34% occurring only once. The sample consisted of blood. These receptors were obtained from a girl aged 2-17 years with multiple sclerosis. Both conserved end residues are part of each CDR3. Each record gives: V gene, D gene, CDR3 protein. A D gene is named only where the DNA matches it firmly.

v_call: TRBV10-3; d_call: TRBD2; cdr3_aa: CAISSSGGAREQYF
v_call: TRBV5-6; d_call: -; cdr3_aa: CASSFIGTDGAYEQYF
v_call: TRBV5-1; d_call: TRBD1; cdr3_aa: CASSPGTGGGYTF
v_call: TRBV6-5; d_call: -; cdr3_aa: CASSRGGQFTDTQYF
v_call: TRBV7-7; d_call: -; cdr3_aa: CASAVDRNQPQHF
v_call: TRBV7-2; d_call: -; cdr3_aa: CASSTVGPGSEQFF
v_call: TRBV2; d_call: -; cdr3_aa: CASSEEVAISTDTQYF
v_call: TRBV7-2; d_call: TRBD1; cdr3_aa: CASSPWDRAILETQYF
v_call: TRBV6-1; d_call: -; cdr3_aa: CAGNMDGSSYNEQFF
v_call: TRBV3-1; d_call: -; cdr3_aa: CASSKDTRDVFGQYF
v_call: TRBV12-3/TRBV12-4; d_call: -; cdr3_aa: CASQPGSNSNQPQHF
v_call: TRBV5-1; d_call: -; cdr3_aa: CASSAEQNTDTQYF
v_call: TRBV6-2/TRBV6-3; d_call: -; cdr3_aa: CASSYSDNFGYEQYF
v_call: TRBV3-1; d_call: TRBD2; cdr3_aa: CASSQAPLAGGLNEQFF
v_call: TRBV11-3; d_call: -; cdr3_aa: CASSSYSYVDEQFF
v_call: TRBV10-1; d_call: -; cdr3_aa: CASSESPNQPQHF
v_call: TRBV5-6; d_call: -; cdr3_aa: CASSLVAPGANVLTF
v_call: TRBV5-1; d_call: -; cdr3_aa: CASSQDSYQPQHF
v_call: TRBV7-6; d_call: -; cdr3_aa: CVSSLGQGFGQPQHF
v_call: TRBV10-2; d_call: -; cdr3_aa: CASSEGAAVGGADTQYF
v_call: TRBV6-5; d_call: -; cdr3_aa: CASSYSQGRETQFF
v_call: TRBV7-2; d_call: TRBD2; cdr3_aa: CASSLGLRGGQETQYF
v_call: TRBV13; d_call: TRBD1; cdr3_aa: CASRFQTGTYGYTF
v_call: TRBV4-1; d_call: -; cdr3_aa: CASSQERGNEKLFF
v_call: TRBV5-1; d_call: -; cdr3_aa: CASSLAVGEAHEQFF
v_call: TRBV6-5; d_call: -; cdr3_aa: CASSATTGFGYGYTF
v_call: TRBV3-1; d_call: TRBD1; cdr3_aa: CASSLDRGGKNIQYF
v_call: TRBV19; d_call: TRBD2; cdr3_aa: CASSGLAGLPPETQYF
v_call: TRBV20-1; d_call: -; cdr3_aa: CSARDLVWSSVEFTDTQYF
v_call: TRBV25-1; d_call: -; cdr3_aa: CASSNPFGASDTQYF
v_call: TRBV7-8; d_call: -; cdr3_aa: CASSSQQGRGEKLFF
v_call: TRBV18; d_call: TRBD1; cdr3_aa: CANSPDRGGNQPQHF
v_call: TRBV6-4; d_call: -; cdr3_aa: CASSDSAGQPQHF
v_call: TRBV9; d_call: -; cdr3_aa: CASSVGGLTDTQYF
v_call: TRBV20-1; d_call: -; cdr3_aa: CSARSARGNTEAFF
v_call: TRBV29-1; d_call: TRBD2; cdr3_aa: CSVGEAGVPNEQFF
v_call: TRBV12-5; d_call: TRBD1; cdr3_aa: CASALRTGGLKTEAFF
v_call: TRBV11-2; d_call: TRBD1; cdr3_aa: CASSRRDRTYEQYF
v_call: TRBV5-6; d_call: -; cdr3_aa: CASLTGYEDYGYTF
v_call: TRBV6-1; d_call: -; cdr3_aa: CASSERALYTEAFF
v_call: TRBV5-1; d_call: -; cdr3_aa: CASSLGVWETQYF
v_call: TRBV5-1; d_call: -; cdr3_aa: CASSLQTDTQYF
v_call: TRBV6-6; d_call: TRBD1; cdr3_aa: CASNYSAGGAQPQHF
v_call: TRBV5-6; d_call: -; cdr3_aa: CASSSPQGLSSYNEQFF
v_call: TRBV4-1; d_call: -; cdr3_aa: CASSLPGTAWETQYF